This T cell receptor (beta chain) stems from a study of blood T cell repertoires in COVID-19. About the study: Material from acute and convalescent COVID-19 was sourced from the United States, Italy and Spain. PBMCs, B-cell-depleted T cells, or T cells were the source of the cDNA or gDNA that made up the material.

In the original analysis: Estimation of nucleated cell counts was performed using reference gene primer amplification. Only in-frame clones appear in the TCRdb table, and some are missing; sequencing was by immunoSEQ multiplex PCR. Clonal size and the V and J genes are those of that table, whereas D and trimming came from the DNA. The table includes roughly 180,000 clones, 81% detected once. Patients at the Seattle site were enrolled during active infection and followed longitudinally. Germline V lookup: CDR1 SGHAT, CDR2 FQNNGV. The CDR3 totals 18 residues. Trimming removed 5 bases from V and 0 bases from J, with 20 bases in between.

This TCR derives from a woman aged 35 to 49 with COVID-19, enrolled during active disease. This chain uses TRBV11-2 with TRBJ2-1, with a weak D call TRBD2 (6 bases). Source material: peripheral blood. The CDR3 coding sequence is TGTGCCAGCAGCCAAAGTCGGATCGCGGGAAGCTCCTACAATGAGCAGTTCTTC. Protein product: CASSQSRIAGSSYNEQFF.